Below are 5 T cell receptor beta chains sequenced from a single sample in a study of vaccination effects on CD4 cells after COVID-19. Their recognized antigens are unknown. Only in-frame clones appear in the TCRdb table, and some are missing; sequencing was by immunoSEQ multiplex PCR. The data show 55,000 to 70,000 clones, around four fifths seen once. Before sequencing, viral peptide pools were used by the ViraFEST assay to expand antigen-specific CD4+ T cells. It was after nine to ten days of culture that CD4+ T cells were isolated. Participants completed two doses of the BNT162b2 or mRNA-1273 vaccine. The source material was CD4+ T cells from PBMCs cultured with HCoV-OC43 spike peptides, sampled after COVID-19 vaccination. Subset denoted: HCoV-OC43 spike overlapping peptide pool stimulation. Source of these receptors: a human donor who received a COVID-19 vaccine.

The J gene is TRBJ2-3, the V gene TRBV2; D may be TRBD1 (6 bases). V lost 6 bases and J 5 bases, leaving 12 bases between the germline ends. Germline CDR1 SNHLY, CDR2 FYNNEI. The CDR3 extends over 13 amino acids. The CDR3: CASSLDSRDTQYF. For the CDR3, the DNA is TGTGCCAGCAGCCTGGACAGCCGAGATACGCAGTATTTT.

The CDR3 reads CASSRNVGRTGQPQHF. Here the CDR3 DNA reads TGTGCCAGCAGCCGAAACGTAGGGAGAACGGGTCAGCCCCAGCATTTT. The chain links TRBV7-8 to TRBJ1-5; D unclear. The CDR3 contains 16 residues. The V gene lost 5 bases and the J gene lost 6 bases, with 20 bases spanning the gap. Germline V gene data show CDR1 as SGHVS and CDR2 as FQNEAQ.

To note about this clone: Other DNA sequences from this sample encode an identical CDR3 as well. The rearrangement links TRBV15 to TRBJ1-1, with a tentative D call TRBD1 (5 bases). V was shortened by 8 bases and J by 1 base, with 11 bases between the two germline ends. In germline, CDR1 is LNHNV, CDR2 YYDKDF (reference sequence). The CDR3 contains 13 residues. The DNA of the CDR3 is TGTGCCACCGTGGGGCAGCCGAACACTGAAGCTTTCTTT. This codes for CATVGQPNTEAFF.

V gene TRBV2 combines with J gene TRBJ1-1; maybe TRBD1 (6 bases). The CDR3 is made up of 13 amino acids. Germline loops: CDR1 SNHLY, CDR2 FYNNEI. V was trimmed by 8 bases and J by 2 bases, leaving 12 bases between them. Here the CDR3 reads CASHLQGNTEAFF. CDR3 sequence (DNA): TGTGCCAGCCACCTACAGGGTAACACTGAAGCTTTCTTT.

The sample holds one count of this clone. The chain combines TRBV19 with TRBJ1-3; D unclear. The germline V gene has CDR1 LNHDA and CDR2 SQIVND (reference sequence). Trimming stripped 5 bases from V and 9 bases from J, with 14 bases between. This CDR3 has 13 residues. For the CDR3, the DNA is TGTGCCAGTAGTCCATCGCCCGGTTCCACCATATATTTT. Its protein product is CASSPSPGSTIYF.